This is a list of T cell receptor beta chains from one sample in a study of cytomegalovirus exposure and HLA in healthy donors. Only in-frame clones appear in the TCRdb table, and some are missing; sequencing was by immunoSEQ multiplex PCR. Of some 150,000 clones in the sample, 76% were seen once. The sample comprised PBMCs. The source of these receptors is a female donor in good health and CMV-seropositive. Each CDR3 is given with its conserved first and last residue. D genes are given only for firm matches. The listing skips clone size in some rows; elsewhere it reads once, few, many or a size class.

J gene,D gene,clone size,V gene,CDR3 DNA,CDR3 protein
TRBJ1-1,-,-,TRBV21-1,TGTGCCAGCAGCACCCCAAGGGCGGGTAACACTGAAGCTTTCTTT,CASSTPRAGNTEAFF
TRBJ2-2,TRBD2,-,TRBV9,TGTGCCAGCAGCCCTAGCGGGGTGAACACCGGGGAGCTGTTTTTT,CASSPSGVNTGELFF
TRBJ2-7,-,-,TRBV11-1,TGTGCCAGCAGCTTACAACAAAGCTCCTACGAGCAGTACTTC,CASSLQQSSYEQYF
TRBJ2-2,TRBD2,-,TRBV11-2,TGTGCCAGCAGCTTAGTGGCGGGGGCGAACACCGGGGAGCTGTTTTTT,CASSLVAGANTGELFF
TRBJ1-5,-,-,TRBV19,TGTGCCAGTAGTATAGTTCCAGGTGGTGGCAATCAGCCCCAGCATTTT,CASSIVPGGGNQPQHF
TRBJ1-1,-,-,TRBV7-6,TGTGCCAGCAGCTTAGGTGGGGCAGGCGAGAACACTGAAGCTTTCTTT,CASSLGGAGENTEAFF
TRBJ2-1,TRBD2,-,TRBV7-8,TGTGCCAGCAGCTTTGTCCCGGGACTACACAATGAGCAGTTCTTC,CASSFVPGLHNEQFF
TRBJ2-7,-,few,TRBV6-4,TGTGCCAGCAGTGACCACAGCCGGCATTGGATACAGCCTTACGAGCAGTACTTC,CASSDHSRHWIQPYEQYF
TRBJ1-5,-,few,TRBV7-6,TGTGCCAGCAGCCAGGACTGGCGTCAGCCCCAGCATTTT,CASSQDWRQPQHF
TRBJ2-1,-,-,TRBV2,TGTGCCAGCAGTGAGAAATGGAGGAATGAGCAGTTCTTC,CASSEKWRNEQFF
TRBJ2-1,TRBD2,-,TRBV5-1,TGCGCCAGCAGCTTACAGCGGGGTGTTAATGAGCAGTTCTTC,CASSLQRGVNEQFF
TRBJ2-7,-,few,TRBV10-3,TGTGCCATCAGTGGCGGCGGCAAAGCCACCTACGAGCAGTACTTC,CAISGGGKATYEQYF
TRBJ1-4,-,-,TRBV5-4,TGTGCCAGCAGCTTGGGTTTAGATGAAAAACTGTTTTTT,CASSLGLDEKLFF
TRBJ2-3,TRBD2,-,TRBV30,TGTGCCTGGATGCGGTTAGCGGGCCGCACAGATACGCAGTATTTT,CAWMRLAGRTDTQYF
TRBJ1-2,TRBD1,-,TRBV10-3,TGTGCCATCAGTGATGGGGTAACAGGGGGCTTTGGCTACACCTTC,CAISDGVTGGFGYTF
TRBJ2-5,TRBD2,-,TRBV7-2,TGTGCCAGCAGCTTAGCGTCGGCGGGAGGGCAAGAGACCCAGTACTTC,CASSLASAGGQETQYF
TRBJ1-5,-,-,TRBV15,TGTGCCACCAGCAGGACAGGTGGCAATCAGCCCCAGCATTTT,CATSRTGGNQPQHF
TRBJ2-1,-,-,TRBV5-1,TGCGCCAGCAGCCTCACCGGGAGCTCCTACAATGAGCAGTTCTTC,CASSLTGSSYNEQFF
TRBJ2-7,-,once,TRBV29-1,TGCAGCGGTGAACAGGGCTACGAGCAGTACTTC,CSGEQGYEQYF
TRBJ1-4,-,-,TRBV6-5,TGTGCCAGCAGTGAATCCCCGACACGGTCTTTT,CASSESPTRSF
TRBJ2-1,TRBD2,-,TRBV5-4,TGTGCCAGCAGCTCCATGCTCGGCGGGGGGTCTCTTGCGGACGTAAAACAGTTCTTC,CASSSMLGGGSLADVKQFF
TRBJ1-1,TRBD1,few,TRBV14,TGTGCCAGCAGCCCCAGTCAGGGGGTCAGGGCCACTGAAGCTTTCTTT,CASSPSQGVRATEAFF
TRBJ2-3,TRBD2,-,TRBV2,TGTGCCAGCAGCGAAGGACTAGCGGGAAGTTTAGATACGCAGTATTTT,CASSEGLAGSLDTQYF
TRBJ2-1,-,-,TRBV29-1,TGCAGCGTTCTCCCCGGGGGATCCAATGAGCAGTTCTTC,CSVLPGGSNEQFF
TRBJ1-1,-,-,TRBV7-8,TGTGCCAGCAGCTTAGGCTATGAAGCTTTCTTT,CASSLGYEAFF
TRBJ1-1,TRBD1,-,TRBV5-1,TGCGCCAGCAGCATACGACAGGGGCAGAACACTGAAGCTTTCTTT,CASSIRQGQNTEAFF
TRBJ2-3,-,-,TRBV30,TGTGCCTGGAGTGTACCGGGTTTGACAGATACGCAGTATTTT,CAWSVPGLTDTQYF
TRBJ1-5,-,-,TRBV10-2,TGCGCCAGCAGAGACTATAGCAATCAGCCCCAGCATTTT,CASRDYSNQPQHF
TRBJ2-6,-,-,TRBV11-1,TGTGCCAGCAGTCTAGGGAGATCCTTCGGGGCCAACGTCCTGACTTTC,CASSLGRSFGANVLTF
TRBJ1-1,TRBD1,-,TRBV18,TGTGCCAGCTCACCATTCGTGGAGACAGGGGGCACTGAAGCTTTCTTT,CASSPFVETGGTEAFF
TRBJ1-1,TRBD1,-,TRBV6-5,TGTGCCAGCAGTTTACTGAGTCAGGGGGCGGCTTTCTTT,CASSLLSQGAAFF
TRBJ2-3,TRBD2,-,TRBV7-9,TGTGCCAGCAGCACTCGGGGGGGCACAGATACGCAGTATTTT,CASSTRGGTDTQYF
TRBJ2-3,-,-,TRBV2,TGTGCCAGCAGTGAGTTTCAGGGGGGTGATACGCAGTATTTT,CASSEFQGGDTQYF
TRBJ1-6,TRBD1,-,TRBV29-1,TGCAGCGTTATGGGACAGGGAGGTTCACCCCTCCACTTT,CSVMGQGGSPLHF
TRBJ2-7,TRBD2,-,TRBV5-4,TGTGCCAGCAGCGAGGGACTAGCGATCTCATACGAGCAGTACTTC,CASSEGLAISYEQYF
TRBJ2-7,-,-,TRBV27,TGTGCCAGCTCACAGGGATACGAGCAGTACTTC,CASSQGYEQYF
TRBJ2-1,-,-,TRBV5-6,TGTGCCAGCAGCGTTGGTGGGGTTCTAGCGACCTACAATGAGCAGTTCTTC,CASSVGGVLATYNEQFF
TRBJ1-1,TRBD1,-,TRBV5-1,TGCGCCAGCAGCCCGGGGACAGGGGCGGTGAACACTGAAGCTTTCTTT,CASSPGTGAVNTEAFF
TRBJ2-1,-,-,TRBV6-5,TGTGCCAGCAGTTACTCGCCGGGAAAAATCTACAATGAGCAGTTCTTC,CASSYSPGKIYNEQFF
TRBJ1-2,-,-,TRBV6-6,TGTGCCAGCAGTTCTGGACAAGGCTATGGCTACACCTTC,CASSSGQGYGYTF